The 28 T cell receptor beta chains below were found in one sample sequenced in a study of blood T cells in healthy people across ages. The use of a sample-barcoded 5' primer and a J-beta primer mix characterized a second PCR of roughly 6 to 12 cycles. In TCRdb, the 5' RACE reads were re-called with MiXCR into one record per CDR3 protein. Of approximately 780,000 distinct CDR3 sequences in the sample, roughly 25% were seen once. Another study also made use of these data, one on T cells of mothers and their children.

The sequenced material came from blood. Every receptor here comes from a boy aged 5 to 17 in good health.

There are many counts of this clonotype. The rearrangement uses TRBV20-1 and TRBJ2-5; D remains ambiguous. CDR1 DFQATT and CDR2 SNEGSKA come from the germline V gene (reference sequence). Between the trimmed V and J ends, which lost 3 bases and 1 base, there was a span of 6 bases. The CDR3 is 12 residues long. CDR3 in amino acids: CSASTFQETQYF. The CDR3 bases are TGCAGTGCTAGTACATTCCAAGAGACCCAGTACTTC.

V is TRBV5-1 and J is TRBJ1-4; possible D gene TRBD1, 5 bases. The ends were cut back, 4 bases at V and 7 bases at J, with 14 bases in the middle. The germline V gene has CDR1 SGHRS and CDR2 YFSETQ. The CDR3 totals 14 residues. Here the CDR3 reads CASSRREGVEKLFF. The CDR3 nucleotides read TGCGCCAGCAGCCGCAGGGAAGGGGTTGAAAAACTGTTTTTT.

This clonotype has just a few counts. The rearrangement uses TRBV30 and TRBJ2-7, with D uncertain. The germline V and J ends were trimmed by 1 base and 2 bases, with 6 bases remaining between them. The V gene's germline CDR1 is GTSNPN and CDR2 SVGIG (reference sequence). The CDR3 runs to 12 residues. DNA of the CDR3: TGTGCCTGGAGTGGCGGAACCTACGAGCAGTACTTC. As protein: CAWSGGTYEQYF.

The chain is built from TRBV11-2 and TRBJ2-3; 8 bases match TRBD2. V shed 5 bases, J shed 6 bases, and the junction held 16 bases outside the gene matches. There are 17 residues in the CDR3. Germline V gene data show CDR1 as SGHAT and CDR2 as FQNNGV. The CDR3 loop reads CASSVYPGLVRTDTQYF. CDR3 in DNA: TGTGCCAGCAGCGTATATCCGGGACTAGTTCGTACCGATACGCAGTATTTT.

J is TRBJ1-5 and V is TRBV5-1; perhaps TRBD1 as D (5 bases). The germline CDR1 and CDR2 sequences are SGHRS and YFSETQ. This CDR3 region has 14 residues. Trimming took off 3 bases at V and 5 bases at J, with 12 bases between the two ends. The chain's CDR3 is CASSWVGGDQPQHF. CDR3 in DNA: TGCGCCAGCAGCTGGGTGGGGGGGGATCAGCCCCAGCATTTT.

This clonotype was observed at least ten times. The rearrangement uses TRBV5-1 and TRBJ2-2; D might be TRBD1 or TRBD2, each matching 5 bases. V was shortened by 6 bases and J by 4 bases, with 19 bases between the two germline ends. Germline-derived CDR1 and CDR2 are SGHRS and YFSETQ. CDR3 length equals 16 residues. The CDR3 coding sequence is TGCGCCAGCACTCCCGCGTTAGATGGGGGCACCGGGGAGCTGTTTTTT. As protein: CASTPALDGGTGELFF.

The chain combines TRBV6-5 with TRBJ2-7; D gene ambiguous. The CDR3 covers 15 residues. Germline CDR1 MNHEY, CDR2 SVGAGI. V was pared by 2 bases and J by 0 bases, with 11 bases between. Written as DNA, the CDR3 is TGTGCCAGCAGTTACGAGGCCAGATCCTCCTACGAGCAGTACTTC. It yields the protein CASSYEARSSYEQYF.

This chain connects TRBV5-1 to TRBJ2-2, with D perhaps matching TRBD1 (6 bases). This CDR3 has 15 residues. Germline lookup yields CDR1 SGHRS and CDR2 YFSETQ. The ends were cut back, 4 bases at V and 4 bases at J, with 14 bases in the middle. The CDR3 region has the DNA TGCGCCAGCAGCCCCGGACAGACGGCCACCGGGGAGCTGTTTTTT. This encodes CASSPGQTATGELFF.

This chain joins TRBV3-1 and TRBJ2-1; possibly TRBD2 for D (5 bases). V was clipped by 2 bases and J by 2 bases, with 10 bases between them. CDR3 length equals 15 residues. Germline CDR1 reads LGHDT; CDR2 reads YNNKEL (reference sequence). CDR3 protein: CASSQPLGTYNEQFF. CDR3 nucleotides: TGTGCCAGCAGCCAACCCCTCGGGACCTACAATGAGCAGTTCTTC.

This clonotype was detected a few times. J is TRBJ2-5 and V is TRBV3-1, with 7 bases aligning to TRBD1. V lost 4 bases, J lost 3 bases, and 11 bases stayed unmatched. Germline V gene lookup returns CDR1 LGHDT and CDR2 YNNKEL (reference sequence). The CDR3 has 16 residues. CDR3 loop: CASSPGAGTVKETQYF. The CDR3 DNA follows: TGTGCCAGCAGCCCAGGGGCCGGGACAGTCAAAGAGACCCAGTACTTC.

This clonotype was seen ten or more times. CDR3 protein: CASSPGTTETQYF. CDR3 in DNA: TGCGCCAGCAGCCCCGGGACAACAGAGACCCAGTACTTC. The chain carries TRBV5-1 and TRBJ2-5, with D possibly matching TRBD1 (6 bases). V was trimmed by 4 bases and J by 4 bases, leaving 11 bases between them. The CDR3 consists of 13 residues. Looked up from germline, CDR1 is SGHRS and CDR2 is YFSETQ.

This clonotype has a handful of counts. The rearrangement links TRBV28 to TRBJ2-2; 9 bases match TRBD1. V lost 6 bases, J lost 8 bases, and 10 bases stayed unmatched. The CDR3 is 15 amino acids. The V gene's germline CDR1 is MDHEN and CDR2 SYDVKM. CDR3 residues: CASREDRGAAGELFF. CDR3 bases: TGTGCCAGCAGGGAGGACAGGGGTGCTGCGGGGGAGCTGTTTTTT.

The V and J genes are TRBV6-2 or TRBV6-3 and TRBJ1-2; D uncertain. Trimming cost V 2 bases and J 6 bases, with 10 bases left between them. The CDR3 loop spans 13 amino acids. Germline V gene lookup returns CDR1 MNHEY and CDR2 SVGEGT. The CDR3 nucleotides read TGTGCCAGCAGTTACGGGAGGATGGATGGCTACACCTTC. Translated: CASSYGRMDGYTF.

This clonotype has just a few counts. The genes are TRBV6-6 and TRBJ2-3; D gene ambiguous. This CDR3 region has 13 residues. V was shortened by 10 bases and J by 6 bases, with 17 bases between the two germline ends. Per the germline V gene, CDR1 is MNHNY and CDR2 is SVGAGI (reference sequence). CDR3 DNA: TGTGCCACAACCCCTAGTCCTGGGGATACGCAGTATTTT. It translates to CATTPSPGDTQYF.

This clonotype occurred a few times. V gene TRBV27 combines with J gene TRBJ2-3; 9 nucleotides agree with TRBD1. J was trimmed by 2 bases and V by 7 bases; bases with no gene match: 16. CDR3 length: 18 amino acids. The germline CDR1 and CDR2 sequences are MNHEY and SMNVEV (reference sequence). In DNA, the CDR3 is TGTGCCAGCACGATGACCCAACCCGGGACAGGGCCCACAGATACGCAGTATTTT. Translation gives CASTMTQPGTGPTDTQYF.

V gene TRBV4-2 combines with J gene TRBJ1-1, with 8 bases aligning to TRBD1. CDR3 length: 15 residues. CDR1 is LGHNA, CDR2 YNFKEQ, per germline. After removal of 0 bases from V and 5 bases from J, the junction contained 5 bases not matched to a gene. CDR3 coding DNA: TGTGCCAGCAGCCAAGAGATGCAGGGGGCGACTGAAGCTTTCTTT. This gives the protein CASSQEMQGATEAFF.

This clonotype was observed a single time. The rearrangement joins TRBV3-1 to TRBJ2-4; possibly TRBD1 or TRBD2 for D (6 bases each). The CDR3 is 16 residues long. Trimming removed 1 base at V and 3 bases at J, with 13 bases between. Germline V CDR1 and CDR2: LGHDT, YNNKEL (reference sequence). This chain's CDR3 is CASSQARGQDKNIQYF. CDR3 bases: TGTGCCAGCAGCCAAGCCCGGGGGCAAGACAAAAACATTCAGTACTTC.

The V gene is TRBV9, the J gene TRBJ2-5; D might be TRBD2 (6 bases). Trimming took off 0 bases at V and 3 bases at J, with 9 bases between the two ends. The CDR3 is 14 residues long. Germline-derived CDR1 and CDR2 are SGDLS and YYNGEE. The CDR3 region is CASSVGLGKETQYF. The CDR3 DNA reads TGTGCCAGCAGCGTAGGACTAGGGAAAGAGACCCAGTACTTC.

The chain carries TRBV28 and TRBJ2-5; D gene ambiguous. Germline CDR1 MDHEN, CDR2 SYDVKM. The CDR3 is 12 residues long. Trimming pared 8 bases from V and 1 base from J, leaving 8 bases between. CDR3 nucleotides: TGTGCCAGCGGGAAGACCCAAGAGACCCAGTACTTC. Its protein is CASGKTQETQYF.

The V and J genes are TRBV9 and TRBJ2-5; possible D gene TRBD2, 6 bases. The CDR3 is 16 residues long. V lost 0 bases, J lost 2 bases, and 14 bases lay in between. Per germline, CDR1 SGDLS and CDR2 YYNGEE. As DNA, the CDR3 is TGTGCCAGCAGCGTAGAGGCGGGGAATTTTCAAGAGACCCAGTACTTC. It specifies CASSVEAGNFQETQYF.

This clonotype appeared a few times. CDR3 residues: CASSPGTARGEQYF. In DNA form, the CDR3 reads TGTGCCAGCTCACCAGGGACGGCTCGGGGGGAGCAGTACTTC. The V call is TRBV18, the J call TRBJ2-7, with D tentatively TRBD2 (6 bases). In germline, CDR1 is KGHSH, CDR2 LQKENI. The CDR3 extends over 14 amino acids. Trimming stripped 2 bases from V and 7 bases from J, with 15 bases between.

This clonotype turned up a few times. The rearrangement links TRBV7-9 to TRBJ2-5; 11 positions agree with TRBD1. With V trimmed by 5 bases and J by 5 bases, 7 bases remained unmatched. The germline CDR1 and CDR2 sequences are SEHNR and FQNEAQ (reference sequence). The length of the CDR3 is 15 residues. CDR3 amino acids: CASSRVDRGLETQYF. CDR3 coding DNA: TGTGCCAGCAGCCGTGTGGACAGGGGGCTGGAGACCCAGTACTTC.

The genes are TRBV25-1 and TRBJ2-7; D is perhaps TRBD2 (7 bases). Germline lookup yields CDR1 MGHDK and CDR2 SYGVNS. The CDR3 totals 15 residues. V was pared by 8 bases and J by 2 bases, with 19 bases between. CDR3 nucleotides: TGTGCCAGCCTGGCAGGGGCTAGCGGTACCTACGAGCAGTACTTC. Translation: CASLAGASGTYEQYF.

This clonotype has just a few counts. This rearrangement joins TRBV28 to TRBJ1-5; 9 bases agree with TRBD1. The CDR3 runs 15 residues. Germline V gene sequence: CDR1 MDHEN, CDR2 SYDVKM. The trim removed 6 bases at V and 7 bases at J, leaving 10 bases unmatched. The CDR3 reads CASSGDREIIQPQHF. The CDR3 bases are TGTGCCAGCAGCGGGGACAGGGAAATTATCCAGCCCCAGCATTTT.

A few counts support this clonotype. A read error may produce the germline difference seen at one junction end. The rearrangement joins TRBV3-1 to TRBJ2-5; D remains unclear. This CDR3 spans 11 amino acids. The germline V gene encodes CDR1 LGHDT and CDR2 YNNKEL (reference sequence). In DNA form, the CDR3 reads TGTGCCAGCAGCCAAGGGCGACAACTCAACTTC. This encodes CASSQGRQLNF.

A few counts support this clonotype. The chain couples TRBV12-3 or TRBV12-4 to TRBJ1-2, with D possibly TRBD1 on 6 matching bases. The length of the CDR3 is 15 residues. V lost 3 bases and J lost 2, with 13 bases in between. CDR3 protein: CASSFGGHPNYGYTF. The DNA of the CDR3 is TGTGCCAGCAGTTTCGGGGGACACCCAAACTATGGCTACACCTTC.

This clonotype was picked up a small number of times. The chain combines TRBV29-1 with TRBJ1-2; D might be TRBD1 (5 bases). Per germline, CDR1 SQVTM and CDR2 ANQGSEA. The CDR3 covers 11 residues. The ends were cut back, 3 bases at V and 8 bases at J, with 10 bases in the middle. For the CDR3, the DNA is TGCAGCGTTGAGGGGGTCTACGGCTACACCTTC. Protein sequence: CSVEGVYGYTF.

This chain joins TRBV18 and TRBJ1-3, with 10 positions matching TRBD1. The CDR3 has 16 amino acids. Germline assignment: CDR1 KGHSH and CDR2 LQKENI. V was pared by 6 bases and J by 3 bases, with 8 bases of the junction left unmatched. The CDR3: CASSPGQGTFGNTIYF. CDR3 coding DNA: TGTGCCAGCTCCCCGGGACAGGGGACATTTGGAAACACCATATATTTT.